Below, 15 T cell receptor beta chains from the same sample are listed, as sequenced in a study of beta chain features in type 1 diabetes. Reverse transcribing all isolated RNA meant expressed TCRB transcripts were sequenced. Assay: immunoSEQ multiplex PCR; the TCRdb copy retains only in-frame clones and omits some. The table lists 620,000 or so clones, roughly 15% of them singletons. Sequencing input: naive CD4+ T cells from blood. The source of these receptors is a man younger than 35 in good health.

This chain joins TRBV2 and TRBJ1-6; TRBD1 is a possible D gene (5 bases). Germline V lookup: CDR1 SNHLY, CDR2 FYNNEI. The CDR3 is 14 residues long. Deletions cut 2 bases from V and 11 bases from J, with 13 bases between. This chain's CDR3 is CASSETRVPTPLHF. The CDR3, as DNA: TGTGCCAGCAGTGAAACCAGGGTGCCGACACCCCTCCACTTT.

This sequence joins TRBV28 and TRBJ2-7, with D maybe TRBD2 (5 bases). The germline V and J ends were trimmed by 7 bases and 4 bases, with 17 bases remaining between them. Germline CDR1 MDHEN, CDR2 SYDVKM. The CDR3 loop spans 14 amino acids. DNA of the CDR3: TGTGCCAGCACCCCTGGACTGACAAAATACGAGCAGTACTTC. Its translation is CASTPGLTKYEQYF.

V is TRBV9 and J is TRBJ2-7, with 8 positions matching TRBD1. The CDR3 loop spans 14 amino acids. Unmatched junction bases numbered 8, after V lost 5 bases and J lost 4 bases. The V gene's germline CDR1 is SGDLS and CDR2 YYNGEE. DNA of the CDR3: TGTGCCAGCAGTCCGCAGGGGGCGGAGTACGAGCAGTACTTC. The encoded protein is CASSPQGAEYEQYF.

V is TRBV28 and J is TRBJ2-7, with 7 positions matching TRBD1. V lost 2 bases to trimming and J lost 0 bases; unmatched junction nucleotides: 10. Germline V lookup: CDR1 MDHEN, CDR2 SYDVKM. The CDR3 covers 17 residues. The CDR3 nucleotides are TGTGCCAGCAGTTTAAGGTACGGGACAGAAAACTCCTACGAGCAGTACTTC. It translates to CASSLRYGTENSYEQYF.

There are a few counts of this clone. Other nucleotide sequences from this sample produce the same CDR3. V usage is TRBV5-1 and J usage is TRBJ1-1, with a tentative D call TRBD1 (6 bases). Trimming pared 2 bases from V and 5 bases from J, leaving 13 bases between. The CDR3 is 14 residues long. Germline V gives CDR1 SGHRS, CDR2 YFSETQ. CDR3 amino acids: CASSLQGGGTEAFF. The CDR3 DNA follows: TGCGCCAGCAGCTTACAGGGAGGAGGGACTGAAGCTTTCTTT.

The chain links TRBV10-3 to TRBJ2-5; D not certain. This CDR3 spans 14 amino acids. The germline V gene encodes CDR1 ENHRY and CDR2 SYGVKD. The V gene lost 6 bases and the J gene lost 5 bases, with 16 bases spanning the gap. CDR3 sequence (DNA): TGTGCCATCAGGGCGGAATCCCTCGGGGAGACCCAGTACTTC. This gives the protein CAIRAESLGETQYF.

This clone was seen a few times. The chain is built from TRBV29-1 and TRBJ2-2; 11 positions match TRBD1. Germline V gene data show CDR1 as SQVTM and CDR2 as ANQGSEA. The ends lost 6 bases at V and 5 bases at J; junction bases unmatched: 2. The length of the CDR3 is 13 residues. The CDR3 is CSVGTGGTGELFF. The CDR3 DNA reads as TGCAGCGTGGGGACAGGGGGGACCGGGGAGCTGTTTTTT.

J is TRBJ2-1 and V is TRBV19; unclear D gene. Germline CDR1 and CDR2: LNHDA and SQIVND (reference sequence). V lost 3 bases to trimming and J lost 5 bases, with 14 bases between them. CDR3 length: 15 amino acids. CDR3 protein: CASSIRSTEHNEQFF. In DNA form, the CDR3 reads TGTGCCAGTAGTATCCGTTCCACAGAGCACAATGAGCAGTTCTTC. Drawing the rest from reference TRBV19 and TRBJ2-1, the complete variable domain is DGGITQSPKYLFRKEGQNVTLSCEQNLNHDAMYWYRQDPGQGLRLIYYSQIVNDFQKGDIAEGYSVSREKKESFPLTVTSAQKNPTAFYLCASSIRSTEHNEQFFGPGTRLTVL.

This clone was seen a handful of times. The rearrangement links TRBV4-2 to TRBJ1-5; D call uncertain. Trimming cost V 1 base and J 3 bases, with 16 bases left between them. The CDR3 runs to 17 residues. Germline V gives CDR1 LGHNA, CDR2 YNFKEQ. CDR3 in amino acids: CASSQGNPGRDNQPQHF. CDR3 sequence (DNA): TGTGCCAGCAGCCAAGGAAATCCGGGTCGGGACAATCAGCCCCAGCATTTT.

The chain employs TRBV6-5 and TRBJ1-2, with D unresolved. CDR3 length equals 11 residues. Germline lookup yields CDR1 MNHEY and CDR2 SVGAGI. V was pared by 2 bases and J by 8 bases, with 6 bases between. CDR3 DNA sequence: TGTGCCAGCAGTTACGGGCAGGGCTACACCTTC. It specifies CASSYGQGYTF.

The chain employs TRBV5-8 and TRBJ1-2, with D unresolved. The CDR3 loop spans 14 amino acids. In germline, CDR1 is SGHTS, CDR2 YDEGEE. Trimming pared 4 bases from V and 4 bases from J, leaving 14 bases between. The CDR3 sequence: CASSHQRLPYGYTF. CDR3 bases: TGTGCCAGCAGCCATCAGCGGCTTCCCTATGGCTACACCTTC.

The chain links TRBV6-5 to TRBJ1-2; a possible D gene is TRBD1 (5 bases). V was pared by 2 bases and J by 5 bases, with 9 bases between. Germline V gives CDR1 MNHEY, CDR2 SVGAGI. The CDR3 has 13 amino acids. CDR3 loop: CASSYRGGYGYTF. CDR3 DNA sequence: TGTGCCAGCAGTTACAGGGGAGGATATGGCTACACCTTC.

The J gene is TRBJ2-1, the V gene TRBV6-5; TRBD1 or TRBD2 may be the D gene (6 bases each). The germline CDR1 and CDR2 sequences are MNHEY and SVGAGI. The CDR3 is made up of 16 amino acids. V dropped 2 bases and J dropped 1 base, with 12 bases sitting between them. As DNA, the CDR3 is TGTGCCAGCAGTTACGGGGGGCCCCGATCCTACAATGAGCAGTTCTTC. It is translated as CASSYGGPRSYNEQFF.

The rearrangement links TRBV9 to TRBJ2-3; possible D gene TRBD2, 6 bases. Germline V lookup: CDR1 SGDLS, CDR2 YYNGEE. V was cut by 3 bases and J by 7 bases, with 9 bases left in between. The CDR3 contains 12 residues. CDR3 sequence (DNA): TGTGCCAGCAGCGCGGGACTGCATACGCAGTATTTT. Its protein product is CASSAGLHTQYF.

The chain recombines TRBV5-6 with TRBJ2-1; the D is unclear. V was clipped by 0 bases and J by 1 base, with 8 bases between them. Germline assignment: CDR1 SGHDT and CDR2 YYEEEE. The length of the CDR3 is 15 residues. CDR3 region: CASSLEGLSYNEQFF. The CDR3 DNA follows: TGTGCCAGCAGCTTGGAGGGCTTGTCCTACAATGAGCAGTTCTTC.